This T cell receptor (beta chain) came from a study of blood T cell repertoires in COVID-19. Sequencing was performed with immunoSEQ multiplex PCR; in TCRdb, only in-frame clones are kept and a portion is missing. The repertoire consists of approximately 120,000 clones, with 85% occurring once and the leading ten covering about 7%. Germline V gene data show CDR1 as LGHNA and CDR2 as YNFKEQ. CDR3 length: 14 residues. V lost 0 bases to trimming and J lost 5 bases, with 8 bases between them. This clonotype was obtained from an elderly man with active or convalescent COVID-19. The material sequenced was peripheral blood. The chain carries TRBV4-2 and TRBJ1-5, with D hard to call. CDR3 protein: CASSQEALHQPQHF. The CDR3 DNA reads TGTGCCAGCAGCCAAGAGGCTTTACATCAGCCCCAGCATTTT.